Each of the 15 T cell receptor beta chains below was sequenced from the same sample in a study of a mutant IDH1 vaccine in newly diagnosed glioma. Time point here: week 47, end of study. A 20-mer mutant IDH1 peptide at 300 ug was injected subcutaneously with topical imiquimod. These TCRs' antigens remain unknown. Profiling relied on immunoSEQ multiplex PCR, and the TCRdb table lists in-frame clones only, not all of them. The repertoire holds about 94,000 clones, with 85% to 90% as singletons. The sequencing here drew on PBMCs, taken from a glioma patient whose treatment included an IDH1 peptide vaccine. These receptors all come from a woman aged 45-59 years with glioma.

The rearrangement links TRBV7-2 to TRBJ1-2; D ambiguous. The CDR3 covers 14 residues. Looked up from germline, CDR1 is SGHTA and CDR2 is FQGNSA. V lost 1 base, J lost 5 bases, and 11 bases lay in between. The CDR3 loop reads CASSLVGQLYGYTF. The CDR3 bases are TGTGCCAGCAGCTTAGTTGGGCAGCTGTATGGCTACACCTTC.

The chain joins TRBV12-1 to TRBJ2-2; the listed D gene, TRBD2, was not tested against the DNA. TRBV12-1 is noted as a pseudogene. CDR3 length equals 14 residues. The CDR3 is CASTLAGDPGELFF. The CDR3 nucleotides read TGTGCCAGCACCCTAGCGGGAGACCCCGGGGAGCTGTTTTTT.

This chain's CDR3 is CASSQQSAGYGYTF. The DNA for the CDR3 is TGTGCCAGCAGCCAACAGTCCGCAGGGTATGGCTACACCTTC. This chain joins TRBV7-9 and TRBJ1-2; the D gene is possibly TRBD1 (5 bases). The V gene lost 5 bases and the J gene lost 5 bases, with 15 bases spanning the gap. Germline V gene data show CDR1 as SEHNR and CDR2 as FQNEAQ (reference sequence). The CDR3 totals 14 residues.

The chain recombines TRBV10-3 with TRBJ2-5; 9 bases match TRBD1. The V gene's germline CDR1 is ENHRY and CDR2 SYGVKD. The CDR3 is made up of 15 amino acids. The ends lost 3 bases at V and 3 bases at J; junction bases unmatched: 5. CDR3 amino acids: CAISDRDREEETQYF. The CDR3 DNA follows: TGTGCCATCAGTGACCGGGACAGGGAGGAAGAGACCCAGTACTTC.

The chain combines TRBV7-2 with TRBJ2-3, with 8 bases matching TRBD1. The germline CDR1 and CDR2 sequences are SGHTA and FQGNSA. V lost 1 base, J lost 0 bases, and 3 bases stayed unmatched. The CDR3 is 16 residues long. The CDR3 bases are TGTGCCAGCAGCTTAGGACGGGACAGGAGCACAGATACGCAGTATTTT. This codes for CASSLGRDRSTDTQYF.

This chain links TRBV7-9 with TRBJ1-2, with D maybe TRBD1 (5 bases). This CDR3 is built from 13 residues. Per the germline V gene, CDR1 is SEHNR and CDR2 is FQNEAQ (reference sequence). Trimming took 5 bases from V and 7 from J, leaving 14 bases between them. CDR3 amino acids: CASSRSQGGGYTF. The CDR3, as DNA: TGTGCCAGCAGCCGATCGCAGGGTGGTGGCTACACCTTC.

This chain uses TRBV4-1 with TRBJ2-3; tentative D call: TRBD2 (7 bases). Germline assignment: CDR1 MGHRA and CDR2 YSYEKL. Trimming took off 4 bases at V and 0 bases at J, with 20 bases between the two ends. The CDR3 spans 18 residues. As DNA, the CDR3 is TGCGCCAGCAGCCCCAAGGGGGGGCGAGGGCCGAGCACAGATACGCAGTATTTT. Residues: CASSPKGGRGPSTDTQYF.

V gene TRBV28 combines with J gene TRBJ1-3; a possible D gene is TRBD1 (5 bases). The germline gives CDR1 MDHEN, CDR2 SYDVKM. The CDR3 length is 14 residues. V was pared by 10 bases and J by 0 bases, with 13 bases between. CDR3 bases: TGTGCCACCCGGGACGGGAGCTCTGGAAACACCATATATTTT. Protein: CATRDGSSGNTIYF.

The sample holds one count of this clone. This rearrangement joins TRBV5-6 to TRBJ2-5, with 7 nucleotides matching TRBD1. The CDR3 is made up of 14 amino acids. The germline gives CDR1 SGHDT, CDR2 YYEEEE. J lost 0 bases, V lost 3 bases, and 2 bases had no gene match. CDR3: CASSSGTDQETQYF. As DNA, the CDR3 is TGTGCCAGCAGCTCCGGGACAGACCAAGAGACCCAGTACTTC.

The rearrangement uses TRBV27 and TRBJ2-3; a weak D match, TRBD1 (6 bases). Germline V gene sequence: CDR1 MNHEY, CDR2 SMNVEV (reference sequence). The V and J ends lost 5 bases and 1 base respectively, with 16 bases between them. The CDR3 length is 16 residues. The CDR3 DNA reads as TGTGCCAGCAGTCCCGGCAGGGGAAGGGGCACAGATACGCAGTATTTT. Translated, it gives CASSPGRGRGTDTQYF.

The rearrangement links TRBV18 to TRBJ1-1, with 10 bases aligning to TRBD1. V lost 3 bases, J lost 1 base, and 2 bases stayed unmatched. The CDR3 covers 15 residues. Germline V lookup: CDR1 KGHSH, CDR2 LQKENI. The CDR3 DNA follows: TGTGCCAGCTCACCGGACAGGGGGGCGAACACTGAAGCTTTCTTT. Translated: CASSPDRGANTEAFF.

This clone was seen only once. The chain has TRBV7-9 and TRBJ1-1; tentatively, D is TRBD1 (5 bases). The germline V and J ends were trimmed by 6 bases and 1 base, with 12 bases remaining between them. The CDR3 spans 14 residues. CDR1 and CDR2 from the germline V gene are SEHNR and FQNEAQ (reference sequence). The CDR3 loop is CASRLDTGNTEAFF. The CDR3 nucleotides read TGTGCCAGCAGGCTCGACACAGGGAACACTGAAGCTTTCTTT.

The rearrangement uses TRBV2 and TRBJ2-7; the match to TRBD2 covers 11 bases. After removal of 9 bases from V and 5 bases from J, the junction contained 9 bases not matched to a gene. This CDR3 has 14 residues. Per germline, CDR1 SNHLY and CDR2 FYNNEI. The CDR3 loop is CASSLAGGAHEQYF. The CDR3 nucleotides are TGTGCCAGTTCGCTAGCGGGAGGAGCCCACGAGCAGTACTTC.

V and J are TRBV7-9 and TRBJ1-6; D is possibly TRBD1 (6 bases). The CDR3 is 13 amino acids. Trimming cost V 9 bases and J 9 bases, with 15 bases left between them. CDR1 SEHNR and CDR2 FQNEAQ come from the germline V gene (reference sequence). The CDR3 nucleotides read TGTGCCAGTCAGTGGGGGCTTTCTTCACCCCTCCACTTT. It encodes CASQWGLSSPLHF.

J is TRBJ2-5 and V is TRBV7-2; 9 bases fit TRBD1. Germline V CDR1 and CDR2: SGHTA, FQGNSA. The CDR3 length is 17 residues. J was trimmed by 4 bases and V by 0 bases; bases with no gene match: 9. The CDR3 region is CASSLAPGTGPGETQYF. The CDR3 DNA follows: TGTGCCAGCAGCTTAGCACCCGGGACAGGGCCCGGAGAGACCCAGTACTTC.